The T cell receptor (beta chain) described here comes from a study of regulatory T cells in long-lasting Graves disease. This clonotype showed up many times. This CDR3 region has 17 residues. CDR1 SEHNR and CDR2 FQNEAQ come from the germline V gene (reference sequence). Trimming cost V 5 bases and J 4 bases; bases outside gene matches: 10. Time point reported: newly diagnosed GD, antithyroid drugs for less than 3 months. The TCR library used RNA extracted from PBMCs. Investigators prepared the TCR beta libraries by applying iRepertoire HTBI primers and Arm-PCR of CDR3 regions. TCRdb ran MiXCR on the multiplex PCR reads and lists one entry per CDR3 protein. Of roughly 500,000 distinct CDR3 sequences listed, approximately 12% are singletons. The data also belong to a second study, concerning T cells in Graves' hyperthyroidism and ophthalmopathy.

The receptor was isolated from a man aged 25 to 40 with Graves disease. The sequences come from peripheral blood mononuclear cells (PBMCs), collected at new diagnosis, from a patient treated with antithyroid drugs. V usage is TRBV7-9 and J usage is TRBJ2-6; the match to TRBD1 covers 8 bases. The DNA of the CDR3 is TGTGCCAGCAGCGAAATCAGGGGGCGCGAGGGGGCCAACGTCCTGACTTTC. It yields the protein CASSEIRGREGANVLTF. The full variable domain, with the rest looked up from reference TRBV7-9 and TRBJ2-6, is DTGVSQNPRHKITKRGQNVTFRCDPISEHNRLYWYRQTLGQGPEFLTYFQNEAQLEKSRLLSDRFSAERPKGSFSTLEIQRTEQGDSAMYLCASSEIRGREGANVLTFGAGSRLTVL.